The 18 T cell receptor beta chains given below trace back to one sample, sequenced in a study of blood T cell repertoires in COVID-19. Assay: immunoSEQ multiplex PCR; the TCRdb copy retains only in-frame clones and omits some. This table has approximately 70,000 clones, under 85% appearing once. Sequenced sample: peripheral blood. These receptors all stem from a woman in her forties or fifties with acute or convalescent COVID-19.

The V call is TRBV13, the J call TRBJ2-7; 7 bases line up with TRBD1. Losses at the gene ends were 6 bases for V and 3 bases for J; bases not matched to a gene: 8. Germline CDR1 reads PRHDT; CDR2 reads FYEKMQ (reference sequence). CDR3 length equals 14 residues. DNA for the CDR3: TGTGCCAGCAGAGAACAGGGACAGAACTACGAGCAGTACTTC. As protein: CASREQGQNYEQYF.

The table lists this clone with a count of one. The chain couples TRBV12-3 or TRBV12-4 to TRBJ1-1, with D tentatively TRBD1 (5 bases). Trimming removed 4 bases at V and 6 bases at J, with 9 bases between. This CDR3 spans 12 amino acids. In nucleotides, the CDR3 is TGTGCCAGCAGTTCGCAGGGCCCTGAAGCTTTCTTT. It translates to CASSSQGPEAFF.

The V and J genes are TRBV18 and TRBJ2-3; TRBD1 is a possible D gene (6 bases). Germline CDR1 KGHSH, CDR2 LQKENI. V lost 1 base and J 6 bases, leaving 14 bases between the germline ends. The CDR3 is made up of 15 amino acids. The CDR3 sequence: CASSPRGQRGDTQYF. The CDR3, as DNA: TGTGCCAGCTCACCACGGGGTCAGAGGGGGGATACGCAGTATTTT.

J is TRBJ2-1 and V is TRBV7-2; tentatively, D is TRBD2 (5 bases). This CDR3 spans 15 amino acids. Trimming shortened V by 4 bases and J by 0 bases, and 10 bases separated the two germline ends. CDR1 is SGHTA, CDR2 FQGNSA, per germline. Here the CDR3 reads CASSWRRASYNEQFF. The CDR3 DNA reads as TGTGCCAGCAGCTGGCGGCGGGCCTCCTACAATGAGCAGTTCTTC.

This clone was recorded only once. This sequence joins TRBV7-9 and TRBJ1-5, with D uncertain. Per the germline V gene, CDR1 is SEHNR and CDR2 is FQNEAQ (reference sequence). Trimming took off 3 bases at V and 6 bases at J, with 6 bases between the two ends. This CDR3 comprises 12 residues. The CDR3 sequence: CASSFPGQPQHF. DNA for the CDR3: TGTGCCAGCAGCTTTCCGGGTCAGCCCCAGCATTTT.

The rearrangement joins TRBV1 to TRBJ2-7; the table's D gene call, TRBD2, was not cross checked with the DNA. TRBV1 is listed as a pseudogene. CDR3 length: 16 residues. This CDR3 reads CTSSHPKLAGVYEQYF. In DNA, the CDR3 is TGCACCAGCAGCCATCCTAAACTAGCGGGGGTATACGAGCAGTACTTC.

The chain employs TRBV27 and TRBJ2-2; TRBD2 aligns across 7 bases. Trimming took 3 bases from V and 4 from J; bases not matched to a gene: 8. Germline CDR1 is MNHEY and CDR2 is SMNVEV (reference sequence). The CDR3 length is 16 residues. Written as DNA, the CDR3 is TGTGCCAGCAGTTTCGTAGCGGGCACTTTCACCGGGGAGCTGTTTTTT. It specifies CASSFVAGTFTGELFF.

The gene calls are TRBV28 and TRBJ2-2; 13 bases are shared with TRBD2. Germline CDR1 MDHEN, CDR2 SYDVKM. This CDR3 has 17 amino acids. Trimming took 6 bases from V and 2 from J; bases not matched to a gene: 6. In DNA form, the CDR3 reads TGTGCCAGCAGACCGGGACTAGCGGGGTTTAACACCGGGGAGCTGTTTTTT. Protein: CASRPGLAGFNTGELFF.

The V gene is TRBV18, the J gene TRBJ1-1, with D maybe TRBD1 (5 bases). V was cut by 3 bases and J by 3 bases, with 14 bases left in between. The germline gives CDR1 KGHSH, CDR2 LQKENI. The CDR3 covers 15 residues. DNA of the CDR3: TGTGCCAGCTCACCGTATCCAGGGTTGTACACTGAAGCTTTCTTT. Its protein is CASSPYPGLYTEAFF.

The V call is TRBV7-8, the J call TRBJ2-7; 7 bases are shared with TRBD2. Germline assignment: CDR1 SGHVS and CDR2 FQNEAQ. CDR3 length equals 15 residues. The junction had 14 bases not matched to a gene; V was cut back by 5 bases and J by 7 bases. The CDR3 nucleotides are TGTGCCAGCAGCCCCCTCGCCGCGGGAGTACGGGAGCAGTACTTC. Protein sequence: CASSPLAAGVREQYF.

CDR3 in amino acids: CASSSFRGYNEQFF. In DNA, the CDR3 is TGTGCCAGCAGCTCCTTTCGGGGCTACAATGAGCAGTTCTTC. J is TRBJ2-1 and V is TRBV7-9, with a tentative D call TRBD2 (5 bases). The V end was cut by 4 bases, the J end by 3 bases, with 10 bases between. Germline V CDR1 and CDR2: SEHNR, FQNEAQ (reference sequence). The CDR3 contains 14 residues.

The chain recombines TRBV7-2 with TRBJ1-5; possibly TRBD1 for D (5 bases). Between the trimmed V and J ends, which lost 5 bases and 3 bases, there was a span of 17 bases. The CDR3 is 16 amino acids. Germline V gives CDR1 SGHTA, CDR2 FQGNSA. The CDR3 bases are TGTGCCAGCAGCCAAGTTGGCAGGGTAGACAATCAGCCCCAGCATTTT. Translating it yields CASSQVGRVDNQPQHF.

CDR3: CASSLSRQLNQPQHF. The CDR3 DNA reads as TGTGCCAGCAGTCTTTCGCGGCAGTTAAATCAGCCCCAGCATTTT. This chain uses TRBV5-6 with TRBJ1-5; the D is unclear. Trimming removed 5 bases from V and 4 bases from J, with 16 bases in between. The CDR3 has 15 amino acids. CDR1 and CDR2 from the germline V gene are SGHDT and YYEEEE.

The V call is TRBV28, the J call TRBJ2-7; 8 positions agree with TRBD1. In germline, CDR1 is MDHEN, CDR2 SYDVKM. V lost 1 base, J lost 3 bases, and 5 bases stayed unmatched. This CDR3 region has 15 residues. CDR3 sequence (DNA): TGTGCCAGCAGTTTATCGGCAGGGGGCATCTACGAGCAGTACTTC. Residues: CASSLSAGGIYEQYF.

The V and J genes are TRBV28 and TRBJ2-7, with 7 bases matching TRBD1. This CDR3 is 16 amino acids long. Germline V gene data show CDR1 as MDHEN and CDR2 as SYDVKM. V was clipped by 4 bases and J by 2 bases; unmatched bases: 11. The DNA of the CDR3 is TGTGCCAGCAGTTCTCAGCAGGGGGACCCCACCTACGAGCAGTACTTC. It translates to CASSSQQGDPTYEQYF.

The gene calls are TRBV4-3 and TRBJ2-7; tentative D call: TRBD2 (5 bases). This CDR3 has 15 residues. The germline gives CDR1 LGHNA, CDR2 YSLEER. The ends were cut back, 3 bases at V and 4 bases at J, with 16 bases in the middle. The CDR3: CASSQDLAALYEQYF. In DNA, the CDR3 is TGCGCCAGCAGCCAGGACCTAGCAGCCCTGTACGAGCAGTACTTC.

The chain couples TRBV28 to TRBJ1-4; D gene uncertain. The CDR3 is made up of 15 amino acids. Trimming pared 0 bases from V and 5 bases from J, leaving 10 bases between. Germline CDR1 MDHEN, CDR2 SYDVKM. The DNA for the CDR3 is TGTGCCAGCAGTTTATGGAACAGAAGGAATGAAAAACTGTTTTTT. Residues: CASSLWNRRNEKLFF.

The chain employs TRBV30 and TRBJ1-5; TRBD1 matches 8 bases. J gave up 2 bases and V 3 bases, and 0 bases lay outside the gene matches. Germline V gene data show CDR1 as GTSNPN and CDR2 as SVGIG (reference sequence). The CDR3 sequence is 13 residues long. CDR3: CAWRGQGNQPQHF. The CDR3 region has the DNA TGTGCCTGGAGGGGACAGGGCAATCAGCCCCAGCATTTT.